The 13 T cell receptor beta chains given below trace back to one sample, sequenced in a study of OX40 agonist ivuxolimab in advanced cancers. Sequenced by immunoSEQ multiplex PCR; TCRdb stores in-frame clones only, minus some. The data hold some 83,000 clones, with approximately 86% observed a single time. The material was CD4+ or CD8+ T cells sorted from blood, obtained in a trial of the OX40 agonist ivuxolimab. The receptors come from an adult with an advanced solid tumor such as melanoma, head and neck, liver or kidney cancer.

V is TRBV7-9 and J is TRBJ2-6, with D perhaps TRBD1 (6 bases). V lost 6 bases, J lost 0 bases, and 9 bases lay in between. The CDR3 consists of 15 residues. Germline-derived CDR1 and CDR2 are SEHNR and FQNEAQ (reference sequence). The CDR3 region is CASRKQGSGANVLTF. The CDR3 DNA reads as TGTGCCAGCAGAAAACAGGGCTCTGGGGCCAACGTCCTGACTTTC.

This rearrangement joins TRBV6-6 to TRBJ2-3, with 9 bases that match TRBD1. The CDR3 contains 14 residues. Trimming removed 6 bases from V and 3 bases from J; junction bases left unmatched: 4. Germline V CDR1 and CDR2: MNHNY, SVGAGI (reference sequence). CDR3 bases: TGTGCCAGCAGCCCGGGACAGGGAACAGATACGCAGTATTTT. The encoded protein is CASSPGQGTDTQYF.

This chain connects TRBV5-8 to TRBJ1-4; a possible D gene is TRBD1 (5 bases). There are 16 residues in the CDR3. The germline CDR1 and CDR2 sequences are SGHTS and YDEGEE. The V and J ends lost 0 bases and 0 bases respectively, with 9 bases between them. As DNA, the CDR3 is TGTGCCAGCAGCTTGGTAGTCAGGGCAACTAATGAAAAACTGTTTTTT. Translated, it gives CASSLVVRATNEKLFF.

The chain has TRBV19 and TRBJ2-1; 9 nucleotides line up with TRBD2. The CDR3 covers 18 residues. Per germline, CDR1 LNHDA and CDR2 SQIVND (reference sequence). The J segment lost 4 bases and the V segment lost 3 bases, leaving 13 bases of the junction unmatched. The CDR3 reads CASSISGSGSGWYNEQFF. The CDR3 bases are TGTGCCAGTAGTATCTCCGGTAGCGGGAGCGGATGGTACAATGAGCAGTTCTTC. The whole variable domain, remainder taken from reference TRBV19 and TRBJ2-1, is DGGITQSPKYLFRKEGQNVTLSCEQNLNHDAMYWYRQDPGQGLRLIYYSQIVNDFQKGDIAEGYSVSREKKESFPLTVTSAQKNPTAFYLCASSISGSGSGWYNEQFFGPGTRLTVL.

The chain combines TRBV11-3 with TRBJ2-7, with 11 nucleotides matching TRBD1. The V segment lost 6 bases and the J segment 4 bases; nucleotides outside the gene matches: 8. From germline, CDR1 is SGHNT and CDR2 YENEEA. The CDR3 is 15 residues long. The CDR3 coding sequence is TGTGCCAGCAGACGGTCCGGGACAGGGGGTTACGAGCAGTACTTC. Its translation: CASRRSGTGGYEQYF.

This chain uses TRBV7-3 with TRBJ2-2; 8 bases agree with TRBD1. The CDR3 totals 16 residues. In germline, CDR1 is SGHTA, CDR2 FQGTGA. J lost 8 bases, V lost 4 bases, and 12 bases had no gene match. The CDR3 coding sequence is TGTGCCAGCAGCTCGGGGAGTCAGGGGGCAGGAGGGGAGCTGTTTTTT. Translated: CASSSGSQGAGGELFF.

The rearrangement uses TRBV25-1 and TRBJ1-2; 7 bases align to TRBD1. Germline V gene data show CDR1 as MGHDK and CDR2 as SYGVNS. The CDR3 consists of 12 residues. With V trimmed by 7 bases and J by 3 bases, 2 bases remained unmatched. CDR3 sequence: CASTQGDYGYTF. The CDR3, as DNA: TGTGCCAGCACCCAGGGGGACTATGGCTACACCTTC.

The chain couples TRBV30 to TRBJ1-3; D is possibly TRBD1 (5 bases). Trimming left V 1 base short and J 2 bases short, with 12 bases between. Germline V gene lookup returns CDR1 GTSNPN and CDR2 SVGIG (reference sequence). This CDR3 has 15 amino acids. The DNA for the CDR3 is TGTGCCTGGAGTGGGGGGACTATCACTGGAAACACCATATATTTT. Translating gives CAWSGGTITGNTIYF.

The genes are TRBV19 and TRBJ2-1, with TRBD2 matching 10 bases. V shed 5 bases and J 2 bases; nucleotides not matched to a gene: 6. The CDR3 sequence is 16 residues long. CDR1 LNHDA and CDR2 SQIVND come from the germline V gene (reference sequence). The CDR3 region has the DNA TGTGCCAGTAGTCGTCCTAGCGGGAGAACCTACAATGAGCAGTTCTTC. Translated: CASSRPSGRTYNEQFF.

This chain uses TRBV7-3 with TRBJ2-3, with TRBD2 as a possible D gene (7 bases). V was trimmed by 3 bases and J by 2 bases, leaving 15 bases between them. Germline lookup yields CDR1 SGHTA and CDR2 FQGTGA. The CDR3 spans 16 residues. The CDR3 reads CASSFFGGPTTDTQYF. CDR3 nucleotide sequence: TGTGCCAGCAGCTTTTTCGGGGGGCCCACCACAGATACGCAGTATTTT.

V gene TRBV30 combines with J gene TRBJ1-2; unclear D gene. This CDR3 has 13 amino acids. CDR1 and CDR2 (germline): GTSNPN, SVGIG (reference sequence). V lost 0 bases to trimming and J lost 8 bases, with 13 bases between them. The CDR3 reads CAWSVLSPGGYTF. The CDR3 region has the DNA TGTGCCTGGAGTGTACTATCTCCGGGGGGCTACACCTTC.

The CDR3 nucleotides read TGTGCCAGGGGAGGGACTCCAAACTACGAGCAGTACTTC. It codes for CARGGTPNYEQYF. This sequence joins TRBV27 and TRBJ2-7, with 7 bases matching TRBD2. V lost 9 bases and J lost 3; bases outside the gene matches: 8. The CDR3 loop spans 13 amino acids. Germline CDR1 and CDR2: MNHEY and SMNVEV (reference sequence).

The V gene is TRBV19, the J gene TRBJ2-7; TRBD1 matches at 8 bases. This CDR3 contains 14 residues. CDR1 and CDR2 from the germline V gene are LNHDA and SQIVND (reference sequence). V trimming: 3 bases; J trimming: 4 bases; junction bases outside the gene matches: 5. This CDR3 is CASSIAQGAYEQYF. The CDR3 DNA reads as TGTGCCAGTAGTATTGCGCAGGGGGCATACGAGCAGTACTTC.